The 20 T cell receptor beta chains in this list originate from one sample, sequenced in a study of blood T cell repertoires in COVID-19. Sequencing used immunoSEQ multiplex PCR; TCRdb keeps in-frame clones, though not all of them. Of 400,000 to 500,000 clones in the sample, roughly 88% were seen once. The sequenced sample was PBMCs or T cells enriched from blood (not recorded which). The receptors were sampled from a woman in her 40s who had recovered from COVID-19.

This chain connects TRBV2 to TRBJ1-3; D perhaps matches TRBD1 (5 bases). The CDR3 has 14 amino acids. The germline V gene has CDR1 SNHLY and CDR2 FYNNEI. Trimming cost V 3 bases and J 4 bases, with 10 bases left between them. The CDR3 loop is CASSERTPGNTIYF. The CDR3 DNA sequence: TGTGCCAGCAGTGAGCGGACACCGGGAAACACCATATATTTT.

A few counts support this clone. The CDR3 region is CASSRITEYYGYTF. The CDR3 DNA reads TGTGCCAGCAGCAGAATAACGGAGTACTATGGCTACACCTTC. The rearrangement links TRBV14 to TRBJ1-2; D gene uncertain. V was clipped by 5 bases and J by 3 bases, with 13 bases between them. Germline-derived CDR1 and CDR2 are SGHDN and FVKESK. The CDR3 consists of 14 residues.

The chain is built from TRBV27 and TRBJ1-2; weak D call: TRBD1 (6 bases). V was clipped by 5 bases and J by 4 bases, with 14 bases between them. The CDR3 consists of 14 residues. Looked up from germline, CDR1 is MNHEY and CDR2 is SMNVEV (reference sequence). The CDR3 loop is CASSPQRGGYGYTF. Written as DNA, the CDR3 is TGTGCCAGCAGTCCCCAGAGGGGGGGCTATGGCTACACCTTC.

This clone turned up a few times. The J gene is TRBJ2-3, the V gene TRBV5-4; TRBD2 agrees at 7 bases. This CDR3 has 15 amino acids. Per germline, CDR1 SGHNT and CDR2 YYREEE (reference sequence). After removal of 0 bases from V and 4 bases from J, the junction contained 5 bases not matched to a gene. The CDR3 coding sequence is TGTGCCAGCAGCTTGGGGGGGGGACCGGCAGATACGCAGTATTTT. Translation gives CASSLGGGPADTQYF. The full variable domain, rest sourced from reference TRBV5-4 and TRBJ2-3, is ETGVTQSPTHLIKTRGQQVTLRCSSQSGHNTVSWYQQALGQGPQFIFQYYREEENGRGNFPPRFSGLQFPNYSSELNVNALELDDSALYLCASSLGGGPADTQYFGPGTRLTVL.

The rearrangement links TRBV11-2 to TRBJ2-7; D is perhaps TRBD1 (6 bases). The length of the CDR3 is 16 residues. Germline loops: CDR1 SGHAT, CDR2 FQNNGV. The V end lost 6 bases, the J end lost 3 bases, and 21 bases lay between the germline ends. In nucleotides, the CDR3 is TGTGCCAGCAGTTTGGGCCCCCCAGGACAGTACTACGAGCAGTACTTC. Protein: CASSLGPPGQYYEQYF.

The V call is TRBV19, the J call TRBJ1-5; 7 nucleotides line up with TRBD1. The CDR3 runs 17 residues. The germline V gene encodes CDR1 LNHDA and CDR2 SQIVND (reference sequence). Trimming at V came to 5 bases and at J to 3 bases, leaving 13 bases not matched to a gene. The chain's CDR3 is CASSPNRGFDFNQPQHF. Written as DNA, the CDR3 is TGTGCCAGTAGTCCCAACAGGGGATTCGATTTCAATCAGCCCCAGCATTTT.

The V call is TRBV29-1, the J call TRBJ2-7; 8 nucleotides align to TRBD2. CDR1 SQVTM and CDR2 ANQGSEA come from the germline V gene. The CDR3 has 14 residues. This CDR3 reads CTQGASGSFDEQYF. DNA for the CDR3: TGCACCCAAGGGGCCAGCGGGAGTTTCGACGAGCAGTACTTC.

The rearrangement links TRBV7-9 to TRBJ2-7, with D uncertain. This CDR3 spans 12 amino acids. Germline V gene sequence: CDR1 SEHNR, CDR2 FQNEAQ (reference sequence). Trimming cost V 3 bases and J 0 bases, with 3 bases left between them. This CDR3 reads CASSFNSYEQYF. The CDR3 region has the DNA TGTGCCAGCAGCTTTAACTCCTACGAGCAGTACTTC.

This rearrangement joins TRBV28 to TRBJ1-3, with no clear D. V was clipped by 6 bases and J by 2 bases, with 11 bases between them. This CDR3 region has 14 residues. Germline values: CDR1 MDHEN, CDR2 SYDVKM. The CDR3, as DNA: TGTGCCAGCAGCGTCGGGTACGCTGGAAACACCATATATTTT. Residues: CASSVGYAGNTIYF.

The V gene is TRBV5-6, the J gene TRBJ1-2; weak D call: TRBD1 (6 bases). Germline V lookup: CDR1 SGHDT, CDR2 YYEEEE. The CDR3 runs to 13 residues. The V end was cut by 3 bases, the J end by 8 bases, with 14 bases between. CDR3 in DNA: TGTGCCAGCAGCTGGACAGCAGGGGAAGGCTACACCTTC. It translates to CASSWTAGEGYTF.

The chain has TRBV4-3 and TRBJ2-7; tentative D call: TRBD1 (6 bases). The ends were cut back, 3 bases at V and 1 base at J, with 10 bases in the middle. Germline values: CDR1 LGHNA, CDR2 YSLEER. The CDR3 covers 14 residues. The CDR3 protein is CASSHTRGSYEQYF. CDR3 nucleotides: TGCGCCAGCAGCCATACCAGGGGATCCTACGAGCAGTACTTC.

The chain links TRBV7-2 to TRBJ2-1; maybe TRBD2 (5 bases). This CDR3 spans 14 amino acids. The germline V gene encodes CDR1 SGHTA and CDR2 FQGNSA. Trimming took 1 base from V and 12 from J, leaving 16 bases between them. The CDR3: CASSLGLGRAGQFF. DNA for the CDR3: TGTGCCAGCAGCTTAGGGCTCGGAAGGGCGGGGCAGTTCTTC.

The chain couples TRBV29-1 to TRBJ2-1, with 10 bases aligning to TRBD2. Germline CDR1 reads SQVTM; CDR2 reads ANQGSEA. The CDR3 length is 14 residues. Germline trimming cut 6 bases from V and 7 bases from J; bases unmatched to any gene: 9. The DNA for the CDR3 is TGCAGCGTACCCAGCGGGAGGGCGGGGAATGAGCAGTTCTTC. Protein product: CSVPSGRAGNEQFF.

The genes are TRBV5-6 and TRBJ2-7; 7 nucleotides line up with TRBD2. V dropped 0 bases and J dropped 3; count of bases not matched to a gene: 6. Germline-derived CDR1 and CDR2 are SGHDT and YYEEEE. The CDR3 has 15 amino acids. The CDR3, as DNA: TGTGCCAGCAGCTTGGGGCTAGCGGAAAACTACGAGCAGTACTTC. This sequence encodes CASSLGLAENYEQYF.

The chain has TRBV29-1 and TRBJ1-2, with D hard to call. The CDR3 has 12 amino acids. Trimming took 4 bases from V and 4 from J, leaving 10 bases between them. CDR1 SQVTM and CDR2 ANQGSEA come from the germline V gene. As DNA, the CDR3 is TGCAGCGTTGGGAGGTCAGGCTATGGCTACACCTTC. Its protein product is CSVGRSGYGYTF.

The rearrangement uses TRBV6-4 and TRBJ1-4; no firm D call. The germline V gene encodes CDR1 MRHNA and CDR2 SNTAGT. V lost 5 bases and J lost 0, with 7 bases in between. The CDR3 runs to 14 residues. CDR3 in amino acids: CASSKESTNEKLFF. CDR3 coding DNA: TGTGCCAGCAGTAAGGAGTCAACTAATGAAAAACTGTTTTTT.

V is TRBV3-1 (or the pseudogene TRBV3-2) and J is TRBJ2-5; TRBD1 matches 7 bases. The CDR3 length is 12 residues. With 8 bases clipped from V and 3 bases from J, the junction kept 3 bases outside the gene matches. Germline loops: CDR1 LGHDT, CDR2 YNNKEL (reference sequence). This CDR3 is CASLGTEETQYF. The CDR3 DNA reads TGTGCCAGCCTCGGGACAGAAGAGACCCAGTACTTC.

The CDR3 is CASSLSGEGEQFF. DNA for the CDR3: TGTGCCAGCAGCTTATCGGGGGAGGGTGAGCAGTTCTTC. The J gene is TRBJ2-1, the V gene TRBV7-2, with 7 bases that match TRBD2. The V gene end was trimmed by 2 bases and the J gene end by 9 bases; junction bases not matched to a gene: 4. The CDR3 extends over 13 amino acids. Germline V gene data show CDR1 as SGHTA and CDR2 as FQGNSA.

The CDR3 DNA sequence: TGTGCCAGTAGTTCGGTCCGGGACACATTGAACACTGAAGCTTTCTTT. This encodes CASSSVRDTLNTEAFF. This sequence joins TRBV19 and TRBJ1-1; D is possibly TRBD1 (6 bases). This CDR3 has 16 amino acids. In germline, CDR1 is LNHDA, CDR2 SQIVND (reference sequence). The germline V and J ends were trimmed by 5 bases and 0 bases, with 16 bases remaining between them.

The chain is built from TRBV25-1 and TRBJ2-3; D is possibly TRBD2 (6 bases). The V gene lost 3 bases and the J gene lost 1 base, with 8 bases spanning the gap. In germline, CDR1 is MGHDK, CDR2 SYGVNS. The CDR3 contains 14 residues. CDR3 DNA: TGTGCCAGCAGTGAGGCTAGCGGCACAGATACGCAGTATTTT. Protein: CASSEASGTDTQYF.